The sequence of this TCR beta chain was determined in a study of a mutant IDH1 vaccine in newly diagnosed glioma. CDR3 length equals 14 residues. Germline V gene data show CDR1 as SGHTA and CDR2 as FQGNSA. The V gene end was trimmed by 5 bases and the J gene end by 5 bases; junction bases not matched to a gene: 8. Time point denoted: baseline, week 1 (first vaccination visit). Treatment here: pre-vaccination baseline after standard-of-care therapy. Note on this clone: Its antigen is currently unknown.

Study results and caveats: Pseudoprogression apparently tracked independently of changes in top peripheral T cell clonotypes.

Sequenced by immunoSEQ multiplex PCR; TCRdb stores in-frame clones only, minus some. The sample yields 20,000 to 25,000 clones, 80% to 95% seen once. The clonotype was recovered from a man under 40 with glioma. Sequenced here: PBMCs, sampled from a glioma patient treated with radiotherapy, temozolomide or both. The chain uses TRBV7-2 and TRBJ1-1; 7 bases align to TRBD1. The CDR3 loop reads CASSLQGSLTEAFF. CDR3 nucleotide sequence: TGTGCCAGCAGCCTACAGGGGAGTTTGACTGAAGCTTTCTTT.